This is a list of T cell receptor beta chains from one sample in a study of OX40 agonist ivuxolimab in advanced cancers. Sequencing used immunoSEQ multiplex PCR; TCRdb keeps in-frame clones, though not all of them. The sample yields around 110,000 clones, under 95% seen once. The sample in question was CD4+ or CD8+ T cells sorted from blood, obtained in a trial of the OX40 agonist ivuxolimab. The receptors originated from an adult with an advanced solid tumor such as melanoma, head and neck, liver or kidney cancer. Both conserved end residues are part of each CDR3. D genes are given only for firm matches. Only some rows state a clone size, as once, few, many or a class for expanded clones.

>TRBV19|NA|NA|TRBJ2-2
TGTGCCAGTAGTACGAGTAGGACAGTAACGAACACCGGGGAGCTGTTTTTT
CASSTSRTVTNTGELFF
>TRBV18|NA|NA|TRBJ2-2
TGTGCCAGCTCACCAGACACCGGGGAGCTGTTTTTT
CASSPDTGELFF
>TRBV28|NA|NA|TRBJ2-7
TGTGCCAGCAGTTTATTCGGGGCCCAGATATCCTACGAGCAGTACTTC
CASSLFGAQISYEQYF
>TRBV28|NA|NA|TRBJ1-2
TGTGCCAGCAGTCGAGAGGCAGGTTATAACTATGGCTACACCTTC
CASSREAGYNYGYTF
>TRBV6-5|NA|NA|TRBJ1-3
TGTGCCAGCAGAGGGGCTGGAAACACCATATATTTT
CASRGAGNTIYF
>TRBV14|NA|NA|TRBJ2-5
TGTGCCAGCAGCCGGGGACCTCAAGAGACCCAGTACTTC
CASSRGPQETQYF
>TRBV5-1|NA|TRBD2|TRBJ2-2
TGCGCCAGCAGTCGGGGACTAGCGGGAGCCGGGGAGCTGTTTTTT
CASSRGLAGAGELFF
>TRBV15|NA|NA|TRBJ2-7
TGTGCCACCAGCAGAGATACGGGGCACGAGCAGTACTTC
CATSRDTGHEQYF
>TRBV28|NA|NA|TRBJ2-7
TGTGCCAGCAGTCCCATGCCCACTACAAAGTACGAGCAGTACTTC
CASSPMPTTKYEQYF
>TRBV10-3|NA|NA|TRBJ2-2
TGTGCCATCAGTGCTGACAACCTTCAAGAGCTGTTTTTT
CAISADNLQELFF
>TRBV19|NA|NA|TRBJ1-5
TGTGCCAGTAGTATAGATCTCGGGTATCAGCCCCAGCATTTT
CASSIDLGYQPQHF
>TRBV18|NA|TRBD1|TRBJ1-4
TGTGCCAGCTCAGAACTCGGGACAGTGACTGCAACTAATGAAAAACTGTTTTTT
CASSELGTVTATNEKLFF
>TRBV7-2|NA|TRBD2|TRBJ2-7
TGTGCCAGCAGCTTAGTGGGGACTAGCGTTTACGAGCAGTACTTC
CASSLVGTSVYEQYF
>TRBV9|NA|TRBD2|TRBJ2-1
TGTGCCAGCAGCGAGGGACTAGCGAGCTCCTACAATGAGCAGTTCTTC
CASSEGLASSYNEQFF
>TRBV6-6|NA|NA|TRBJ2-7
TGTGCCAGCAGTTACGGATCTACAGGGGAGCAGTACTTC
CASSYGSTGEQYF
>TRBV6-5|NA|NA|TRBJ1-1
TGTGCCAGCAGTGCTCCGACAGGGAACACTGAAGCTTTCTTT
CASSAPTGNTEAFF
>TRBV28|few|NA|TRBJ2-2
TGTGCCAGCAGTTTAAACACTCACACCGGGGAGCTGTTTTTT
CASSLNTHTGELFF
>TRBV2|NA|NA|TRBJ2-1
TGTGCCAGCAAGACCCGGACTGTTCGGGGTGAGCAGTTCTTC
CASKTRTVRGEQFF
>TRBV7-2|NA|NA|TRBJ2-5
TGTGCCAGCAGCTTAGGAAGGGCTCAGGAGACCCAGTACTTC
CASSLGRAQETQYF
>TRBV5-1|NA|TRBD1|TRBJ2-5
TGCGCCAGCAGCTTGGCCGTGACGGGACAGGGGTTGGAGACCCAGTACTTC
CASSLAVTGQGLETQYF
>TRBV6-5|NA|TRBD2|TRBJ2-3
TGTGCCACCGGGACTAGCGGAGCCGTAGATACGCAGTATTTT
CATGTSGAVDTQYF
>TRBV4-1|once|TRBD2|TRBJ2-7
TGCGCCAGCAGCCAGCTAGCGGCGTACGAGCAGTACTTC
CASSQLAAYEQYF
>TRBV11-2|NA|TRBD1|TRBJ2-7
TGTGCCAGCGGGACAGGCTCTAGCTCCTACGAGCAGTACTTC
CASGTGSSSYEQYF
>TRBV6-1|NA|NA|TRBJ1-1
TGTGCCAGCAGTTTCTCCGGGTCGGACACTGAAGCTTTCTTT
CASSFSGSDTEAFF
>TRBV5-1|NA|TRBD1|TRBJ1-1
TGCGCCAGCAGCCCCAGGACAGGGGGGAACACTGAAGCTTTCTTT
CASSPRTGGNTEAFF
>TRBV27|NA|TRBD1|TRBJ1-1
TGTGCCAGCAGTGTGAGCTCCGGGACAGTGAACACTGAAGCTTTCTTT
CASSVSSGTVNTEAFF
>TRBV30|once|NA|TRBJ2-1
TGTGCCTGGAGTCGAACGGGCGACTCCATGGGACACAATGAGCAGTTCTTC
CAWSRTGDSMGHNEQFF
>TRBV6-5|NA|TRBD1|TRBJ1-1
TGTGCCAGCAGTTCACGTACAGGGGCTGAAGCTTTCTTT
CASSSRTGAEAFF
>TRBV25-1|NA|NA|TRBJ1-1
TGTGCCAGCAGTGACCAGGGGAACACTGAAGCTTTCTTT
CASSDQGNTEAFF
>TRBV27|few|NA|TRBJ2-1
TGTGCCAGCAGACTGACCGGGAGCTCCTACAATGAGCAGTTCTTC
CASRLTGSSYNEQFF
>TRBV6-6|NA|NA|TRBJ2-7
TGTGCCAGCAGTTACGCGACATCTCCGGGCTACGAGCAGTACTTC
CASSYATSPGYEQYF
>TRBV4-2|NA|NA|TRBJ1-1
TGTGCCAGCAGCCAAGATTGGCAGGGTCGTGAAGCTTTCTTT
CASSQDWQGREAFF
>TRBV5-8|once|NA|TRBJ2-7
TGTGCCAGCAGCTTGACGTGGGAAATGGGGTACTTC
CASSLTWEMGYF
>TRBV28|NA|TRBD1|TRBJ1-2
TGTGCCAGCAGTTTATACGAGGGGGCAGAGGGCTACACCTTC
CASSLYEGAEGYTF
>TRBV7-2|NA|NA|TRBJ2-3
TGTGCCAGCAGCACACGACCCACAGATACGCAGTATTTT
CASSTRPTDTQYF
>TRBV28|NA|NA|TRBJ1-1
TGTGCCAGCAGACCCGGGGACGGGCTGTTGATTGGGACTGAAGCTTTCTTT
CASRPGDGLLIGTEAFF
>TRBV9|NA|TRBD2|TRBJ2-1
TGTGCCAGCAGCGCGCCCCGGACTAGCGGGAGAGAAGACTACAATGAGCAGTTCTTC
CASSAPRTSGREDYNEQFF
>TRBV19|NA|NA|TRBJ1-1
TGTGCAGCTTATCAGGAGGGTGGCACTGAAGCTTTCTTT
CAAYQEGGTEAFF
>TRBV5-1|NA|NA|TRBJ2-2
TGCGCCAGCAGCTTGGGAGGCCTTAGGAGGACCGGGGAGCTGTTTTTT
CASSLGGLRRTGELFF
>TRBV6-1|NA|NA|TRBJ2-5
TGTGCCAGCAGTGATAGAAAGGGTCAAGAGACCCAGTACTTC
CASSDRKGQETQYF
>TRBV6-6|NA|NA|TRBJ1-5
TGTGCCAGCAGTTACTCGGCCCTTAGTAACCAGCCCCAGCATTTT
CASSYSALSNQPQHF
>TRBV25-1|NA|NA|TRBJ2-7
TGTGCCAGCAGCGAGGCAGAGTGGGTCTACGAGCAGTACTTC
CASSEAEWVYEQYF
>TRBV29-1|NA|TRBD2|TRBJ2-3
TGCAGCGTTGTCGGGCCTAGCGGGAGCACAGATACGCAGTATTTT
CSVVGPSGSTDTQYF
>TRBV19|NA|NA|TRBJ1-4
TGTGCCAGTAGTATGGGCAGGGGTGGCGAAAAACTGTTTTTT
CASSMGRGGEKLFF
>TRBV7-2|NA|TRBD1|TRBJ1-1
TGTGCCAGCGCGACAGGGACGAACACTGAAGCTTTCTTT
CASATGTNTEAFF
>TRBV27|NA|NA|TRBJ1-2
TGTGCCAGCAGTTCCGGCGTACAGGGTCTTGGCTACACCTTC
CASSSGVQGLGYTF
>TRBV28|once|NA|TRBJ1-5
TGTGCCAGCGGGCAGGGTCATAGCAATCAGCCCCAGCATTTT
CASGQGHSNQPQHF
>TRBV13|NA|NA|TRBJ1-2
TGTGCCAGCAGCTTATCCCGCCAACTTACGTCCTATGGCTACACCTTC
CASSLSRQLTSYGYTF
>TRBV19|NA|NA|TRBJ2-1
TGTGCCAGTAGTACCTACTCCTACAATGAGCAGTTCTTC
CASSTYSYNEQFF
>TRBV20-1|NA|NA|TRBJ1-2
TGCAGTGCCGGACTCGAGGATGGCTACACCTTC
CSAGLEDGYTF
>TRBV5-5|NA|NA|TRBJ2-5
TGTGCCAGCAGCTTGGTCACAGGCGGACAAGAGACCCAGTACTTC
CASSLVTGGQETQYF
>TRBV29-1|NA|NA|TRBJ1-2
TGTAGCGTTTCTTCGGACCTTGGTGGCTACACCTTC
CSVSSDLGGYTF
>TRBV5-1|NA|TRBD2|TRBJ2-7
TGCGCCAGCAGCCCCGCCCTGGGGGGGACCTACGAGCAGTACTTC
CASSPALGGTYEQYF
>TRBV7-6|once|NA|TRBJ1-4
TGTGCCAGCAGCGTAACAGGGTCAACTAATGAAAAACTGTTTTTT
CASSVTGSTNEKLFF
>TRBV4-2|NA|NA|TRBJ2-1
TGTGCCAGCAGCCATGGACAGAGAAACTACAATGAGCAGTTCTTC
CASSHGQRNYNEQFF
>TRBV7-2|NA|NA|TRBJ2-2
TGTGCCAGCAGCTTAGACGGTCAATCTGGGGTACCCGGGGAGCTGTTTTTT
CASSLDGQSGVPGELFF
>TRBV6-5|NA|NA|TRBJ2-5
TGTGCCAGCAGTTATGGAAATGGAGGCTGGCAAGAGACCCAGTACTTC
CASSYGNGGWQETQYF
>TRBV7-9|NA|TRBD1|TRBJ1-5
TGTGCCAGCAGCGTATCCGGGACAGGGGAGCCCCAGCATTTT
CASSVSGTGEPQHF
>TRBV5-1|NA|NA|TRBJ1-6
TGCGCCAGCAGCTTGGGGGATTCAGGGGTTTCACCCCTCCACTTT
CASSLGDSGVSPLHF